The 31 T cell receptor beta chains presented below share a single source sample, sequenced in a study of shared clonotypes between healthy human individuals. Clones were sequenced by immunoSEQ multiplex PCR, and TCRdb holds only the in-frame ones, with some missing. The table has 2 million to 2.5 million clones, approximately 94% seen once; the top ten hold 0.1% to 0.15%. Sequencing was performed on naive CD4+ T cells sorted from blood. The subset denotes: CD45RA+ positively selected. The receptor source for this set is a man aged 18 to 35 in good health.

CDR3 coding DNA: TGTGCCAGCAGTTCCAGACAGACTAATCAGCCCCAGCATTTT. Translating it yields CASSSRQTNQPQHF. The rearrangement uses TRBV28 and TRBJ1-5, with a tentative D call TRBD1 (5 bases). The V and J ends lost 4 bases and 4 bases respectively, with 11 bases between them. Germline V gives CDR1 MDHEN, CDR2 SYDVKM. There are 14 residues in the CDR3.

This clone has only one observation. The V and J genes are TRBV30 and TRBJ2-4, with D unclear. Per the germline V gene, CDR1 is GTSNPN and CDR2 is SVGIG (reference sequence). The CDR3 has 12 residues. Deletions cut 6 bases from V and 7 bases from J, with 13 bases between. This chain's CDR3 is CACYGLRNIQYF. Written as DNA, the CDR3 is TGTGCCTGTTACGGGCTAAGGAACATTCAGTACTTC.

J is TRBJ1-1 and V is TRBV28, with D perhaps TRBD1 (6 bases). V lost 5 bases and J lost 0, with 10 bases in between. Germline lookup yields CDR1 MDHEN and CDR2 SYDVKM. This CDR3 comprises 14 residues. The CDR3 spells CASSPGQLNTEAFF. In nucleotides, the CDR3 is TGTGCCAGCAGTCCGGGACAACTGAACACTGAAGCTTTCTTT. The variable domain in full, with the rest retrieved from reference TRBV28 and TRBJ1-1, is DVKVTQSSRYLVKRTGEKVFLECVQDMDHENMFWYRQDPGLGLRLIYFSYDVKMKEKGDIPEGYSVSREKKERFSLILESASTNQTSMYLCASSPGQLNTEAFFGQGTRLTVV.

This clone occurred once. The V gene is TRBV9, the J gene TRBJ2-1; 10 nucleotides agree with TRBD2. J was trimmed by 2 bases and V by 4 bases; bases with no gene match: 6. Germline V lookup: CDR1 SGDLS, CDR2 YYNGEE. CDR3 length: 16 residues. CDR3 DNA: TGTGCCAGCAGCCCCAGACTAGCGGGCACCTACAATGAGCAGTTCTTC. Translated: CASSPRLAGTYNEQFF.

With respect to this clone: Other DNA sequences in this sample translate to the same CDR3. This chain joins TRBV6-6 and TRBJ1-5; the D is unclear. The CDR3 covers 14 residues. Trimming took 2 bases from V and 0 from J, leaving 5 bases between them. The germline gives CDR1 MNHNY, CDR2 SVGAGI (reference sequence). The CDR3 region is CASSYDTSNQPQHF. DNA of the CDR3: TGTGCCAGCAGTTACGACACTAGCAATCAGCCCCAGCATTTT.

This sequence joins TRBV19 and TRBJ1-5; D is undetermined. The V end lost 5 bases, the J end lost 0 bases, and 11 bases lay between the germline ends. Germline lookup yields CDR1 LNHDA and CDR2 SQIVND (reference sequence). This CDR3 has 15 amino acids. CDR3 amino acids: CASSPREGSNQPQHF. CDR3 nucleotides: TGTGCCAGTAGTCCGCGCGAGGGTAGCAATCAGCCCCAGCATTTT. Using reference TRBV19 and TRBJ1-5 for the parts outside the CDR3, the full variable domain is DGGITQSPKYLFRKEGQNVTLSCEQNLNHDAMYWYRQDPGQGLRLIYYSQIVNDFQKGDIAEGYSVSREKKESFPLTVTSAQKNPTAFYLCASSPREGSNQPQHFGDGTRLSIL.

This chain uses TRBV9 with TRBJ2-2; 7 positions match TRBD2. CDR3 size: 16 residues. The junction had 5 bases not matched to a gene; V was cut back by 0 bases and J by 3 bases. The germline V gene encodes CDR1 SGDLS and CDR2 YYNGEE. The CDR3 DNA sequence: TGTGCCAGCAGCGTAGCGAGCGGGGTGCACACCGGGGAGCTGTTTTTT. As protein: CASSVASGVHTGELFF. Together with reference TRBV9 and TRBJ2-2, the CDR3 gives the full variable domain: DSGVTQTPKHLITATGQRVTLRCSPRSGDLSVYWYQQSLDQGLQFLIQYYNGEERAKGNILERFSAQQFPDLHSELNLSSLELGDSALYFCASSVASGVHTGELFFGEGSRLTVL.

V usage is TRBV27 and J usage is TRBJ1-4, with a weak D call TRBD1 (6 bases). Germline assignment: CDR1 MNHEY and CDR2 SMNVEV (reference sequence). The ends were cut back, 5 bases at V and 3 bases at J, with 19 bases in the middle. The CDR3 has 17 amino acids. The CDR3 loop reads CASSITPRGLANEKLFF. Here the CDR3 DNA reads TGTGCCAGCAGTATCACCCCCAGGGGCCTGGCTAATGAAAAACTGTTTTTT.

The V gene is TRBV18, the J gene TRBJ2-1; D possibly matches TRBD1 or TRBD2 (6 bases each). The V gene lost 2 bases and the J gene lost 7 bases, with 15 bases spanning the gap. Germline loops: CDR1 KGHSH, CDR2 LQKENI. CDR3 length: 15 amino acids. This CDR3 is CASSPGEARGNEQFF. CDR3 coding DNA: TGTGCCAGCTCACCAGGGGAGGCCAGGGGTAATGAGCAGTTCTTC.

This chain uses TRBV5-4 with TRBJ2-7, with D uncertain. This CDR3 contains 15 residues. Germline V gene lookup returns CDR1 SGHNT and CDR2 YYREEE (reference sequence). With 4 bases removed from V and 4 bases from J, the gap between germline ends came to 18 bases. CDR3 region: CASSGIGPNSYEQYF. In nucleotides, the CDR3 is TGTGCCAGCAGCGGGATAGGACCGAACTCATACGAGCAGTACTTC.

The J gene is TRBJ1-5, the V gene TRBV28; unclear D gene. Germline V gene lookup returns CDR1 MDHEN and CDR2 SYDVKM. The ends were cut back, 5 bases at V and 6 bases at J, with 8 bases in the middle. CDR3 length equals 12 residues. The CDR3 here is CASSPPVQPQHF. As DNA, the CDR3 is TGTGCCAGCAGTCCCCCGGTTCAGCCCCAGCATTTT.

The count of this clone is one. Here the CDR3 reads CASSFTGANVLTF. The CDR3 DNA is TGTGCCAGCAGCTTTACTGGGGCCAACGTCCTGACTTTC. The chain carries TRBV7-2 and TRBJ2-6; D gene uncertain. Germline CDR1 and CDR2: SGHTA and FQGNSA. CDR3 length: 13 amino acids. Trimming cost V 3 bases and J 2 bases, with 2 bases left between them.

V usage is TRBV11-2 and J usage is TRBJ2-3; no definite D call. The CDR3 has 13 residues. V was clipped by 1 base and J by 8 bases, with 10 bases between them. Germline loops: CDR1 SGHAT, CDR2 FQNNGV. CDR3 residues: CASSLGATGTQYF. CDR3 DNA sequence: TGTGCCAGCAGCTTAGGGGCCACTGGTACGCAGTATTTT. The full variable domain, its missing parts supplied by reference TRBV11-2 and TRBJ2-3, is EAGVAQSPRYKIIEKRQSVAFWCNPISGHATLYWYQQILGQGPKLLIQFQNNGVVDDSQLPKDRFSAERLKGVDSTLKIQPAKLEDSAVYLCASSLGATGTQYFGPGTRLTVL.

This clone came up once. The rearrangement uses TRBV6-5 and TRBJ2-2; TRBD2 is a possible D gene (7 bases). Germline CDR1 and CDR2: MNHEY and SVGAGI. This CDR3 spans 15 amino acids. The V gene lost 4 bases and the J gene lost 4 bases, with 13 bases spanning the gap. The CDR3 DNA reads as TGTGCCAGCAGTTCGGCGGGGGCGGGCACCGGGGAGCTGTTTTTT. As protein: CASSSAGAGTGELFF.

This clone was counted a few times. For the CDR3, the DNA is TGTGCCAGCAGTTTACAGGACTATGGCTACACCTTC. Translating gives CASSLQDYGYTF. The chain uses TRBV27 and TRBJ1-2; D unresolved. The CDR3 extends over 12 amino acids. CDR1 MNHEY and CDR2 SMNVEV come from the germline V gene (reference sequence). Deletions cut 2 bases from V and 3 bases from J, with 4 bases between.

CDR3 DNA sequence: TGCAGTGCTAGTCTAGGGGAGCCCCAGCATTTT. Its protein is CSASLGEPQHF. This chain uses TRBV20-1 with TRBJ1-5, with D tentatively TRBD1 (5 bases). V lost 3 bases, J lost 8 bases, and 8 bases lay in between. Germline values: CDR1 DFQATT, CDR2 SNEGSKA (reference sequence). This CDR3 spans 11 amino acids.

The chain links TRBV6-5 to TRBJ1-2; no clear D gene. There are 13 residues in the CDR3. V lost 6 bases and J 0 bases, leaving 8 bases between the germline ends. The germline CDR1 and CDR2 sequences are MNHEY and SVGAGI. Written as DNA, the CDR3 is TGTGCCAGCAGCCGCTCTACTAACTATGGCTACACCTTC. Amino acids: CASSRSTNYGYTF.

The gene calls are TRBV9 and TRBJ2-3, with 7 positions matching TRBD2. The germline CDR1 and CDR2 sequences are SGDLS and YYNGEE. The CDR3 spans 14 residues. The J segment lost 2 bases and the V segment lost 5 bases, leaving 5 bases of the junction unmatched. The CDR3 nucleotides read TGTGCCAGCAGTCTAGCGGACTTCACAGATACGCAGTATTTT. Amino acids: CASSLADFTDTQYF.

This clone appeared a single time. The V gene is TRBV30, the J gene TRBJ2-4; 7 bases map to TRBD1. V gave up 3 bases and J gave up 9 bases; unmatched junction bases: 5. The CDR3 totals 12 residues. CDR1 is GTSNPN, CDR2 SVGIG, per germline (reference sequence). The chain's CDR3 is CAWSTDRVIQYF. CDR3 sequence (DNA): TGTGCCTGGAGCACTGACAGGGTCATTCAGTACTTC.

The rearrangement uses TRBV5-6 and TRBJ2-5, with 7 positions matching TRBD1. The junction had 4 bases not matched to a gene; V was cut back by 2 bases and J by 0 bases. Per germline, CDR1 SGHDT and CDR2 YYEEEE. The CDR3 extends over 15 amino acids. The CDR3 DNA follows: TGTGCCAGCAGCTTTGGGACAGTTTACCAAGAGACCCAGTACTTC. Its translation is CASSFGTVYQETQYF.

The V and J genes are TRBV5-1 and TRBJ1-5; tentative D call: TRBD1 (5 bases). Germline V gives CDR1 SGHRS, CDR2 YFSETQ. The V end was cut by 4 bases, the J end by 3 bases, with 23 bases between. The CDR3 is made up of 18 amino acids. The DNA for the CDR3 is TGCGCCAGCAGCCCGTACCCTCAGGGCGGTCCTTACAATCAGCCCCAGCATTTT. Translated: CASSPYPQGGPYNQPQHF.

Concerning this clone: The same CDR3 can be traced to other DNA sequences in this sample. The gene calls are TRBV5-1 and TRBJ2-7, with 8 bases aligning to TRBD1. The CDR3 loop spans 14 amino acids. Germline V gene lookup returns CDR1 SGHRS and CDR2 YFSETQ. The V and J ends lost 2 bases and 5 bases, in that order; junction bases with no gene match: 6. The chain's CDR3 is CASSLTGGSNEQYF. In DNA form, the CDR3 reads TGCGCCAGCAGCTTAACAGGGGGGAGTAACGAGCAGTACTTC.

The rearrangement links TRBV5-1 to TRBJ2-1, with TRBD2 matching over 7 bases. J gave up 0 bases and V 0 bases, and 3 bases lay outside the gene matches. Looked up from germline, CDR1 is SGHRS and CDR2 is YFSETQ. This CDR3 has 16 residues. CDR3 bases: TGCGCCAGCAGCTTGGCCCGGACTAGCTCCTACAATGAGCAGTTCTTC. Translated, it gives CASSLARTSSYNEQFF.

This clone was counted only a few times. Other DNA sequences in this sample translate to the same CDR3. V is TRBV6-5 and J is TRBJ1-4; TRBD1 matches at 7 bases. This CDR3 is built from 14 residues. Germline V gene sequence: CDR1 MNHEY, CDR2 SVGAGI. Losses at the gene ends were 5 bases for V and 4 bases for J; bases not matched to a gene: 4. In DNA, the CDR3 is TGTGCCAGCAGTAGGGGACAGAATAATGAAAAACTGTTTTTT. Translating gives CASSRGQNNEKLFF.

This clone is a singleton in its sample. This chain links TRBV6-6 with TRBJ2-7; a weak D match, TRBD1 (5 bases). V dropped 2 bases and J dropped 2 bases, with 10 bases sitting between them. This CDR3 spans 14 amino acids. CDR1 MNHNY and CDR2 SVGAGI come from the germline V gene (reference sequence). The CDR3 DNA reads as TGTGCCAGCAGTTACCCAGGACAACCCTACGAGCAGTACTTC. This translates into CASSYPGQPYEQYF.

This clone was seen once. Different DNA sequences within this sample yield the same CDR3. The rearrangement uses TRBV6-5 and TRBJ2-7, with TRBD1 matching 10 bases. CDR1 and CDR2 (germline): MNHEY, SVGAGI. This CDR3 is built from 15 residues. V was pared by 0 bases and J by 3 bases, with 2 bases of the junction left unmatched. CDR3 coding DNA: TGTGCCAGCAGTTACTCAGGGACAGGGGTCTACGAGCAGTACTTC. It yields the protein CASSYSGTGVYEQYF.

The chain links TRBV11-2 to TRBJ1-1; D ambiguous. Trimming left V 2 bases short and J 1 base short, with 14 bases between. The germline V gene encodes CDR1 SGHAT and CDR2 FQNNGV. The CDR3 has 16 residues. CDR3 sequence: CASSLHGKKGNTEAFF. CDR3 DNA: TGTGCCAGCAGCTTACACGGGAAAAAGGGGAACACTGAAGCTTTCTTT.

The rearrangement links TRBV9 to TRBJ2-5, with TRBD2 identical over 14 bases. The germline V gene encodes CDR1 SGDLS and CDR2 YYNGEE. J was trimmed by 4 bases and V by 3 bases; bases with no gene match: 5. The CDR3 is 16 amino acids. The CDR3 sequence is CASSAQGLAGVETQYF. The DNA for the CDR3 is TGTGCCAGCAGCGCTCAGGGACTAGCGGGGGTAGAGACCCAGTACTTC.

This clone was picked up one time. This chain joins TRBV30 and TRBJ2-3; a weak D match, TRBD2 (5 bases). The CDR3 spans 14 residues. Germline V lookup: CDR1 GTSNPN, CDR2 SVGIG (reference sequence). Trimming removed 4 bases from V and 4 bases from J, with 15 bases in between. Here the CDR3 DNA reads TGTGCCTGGACCCCCCCGGGGAGAGCAGATACGCAGTATTTT. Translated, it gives CAWTPPGRADTQYF. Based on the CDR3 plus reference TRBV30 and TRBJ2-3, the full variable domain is SQTIHQWPATLVQPVGSPLSLECTVEGTSNPNLYWYRQAAGRGLQLLFYSVGIGQISSEVPQNLSASRPQDRQFILSSKKLLLSDSGFYLCAWTPPGRADTQYFGPGTRLTVL.

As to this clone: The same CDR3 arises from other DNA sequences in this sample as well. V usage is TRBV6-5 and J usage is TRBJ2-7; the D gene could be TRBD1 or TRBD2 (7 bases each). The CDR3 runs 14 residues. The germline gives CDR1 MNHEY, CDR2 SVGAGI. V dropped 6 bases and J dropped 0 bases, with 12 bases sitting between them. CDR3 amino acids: CASSQGGSSYEQYF. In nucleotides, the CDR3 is TGTGCCAGCAGCCAGGGGGGGAGCTCCTACGAGCAGTACTTC.

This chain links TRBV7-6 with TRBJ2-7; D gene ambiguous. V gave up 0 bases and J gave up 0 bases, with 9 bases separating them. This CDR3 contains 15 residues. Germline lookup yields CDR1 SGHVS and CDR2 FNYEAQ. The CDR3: CASSLAQSNSYEQYF. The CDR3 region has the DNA TGTGCCAGCAGCTTAGCGCAAAGTAACTCCTACGAGCAGTACTTC.